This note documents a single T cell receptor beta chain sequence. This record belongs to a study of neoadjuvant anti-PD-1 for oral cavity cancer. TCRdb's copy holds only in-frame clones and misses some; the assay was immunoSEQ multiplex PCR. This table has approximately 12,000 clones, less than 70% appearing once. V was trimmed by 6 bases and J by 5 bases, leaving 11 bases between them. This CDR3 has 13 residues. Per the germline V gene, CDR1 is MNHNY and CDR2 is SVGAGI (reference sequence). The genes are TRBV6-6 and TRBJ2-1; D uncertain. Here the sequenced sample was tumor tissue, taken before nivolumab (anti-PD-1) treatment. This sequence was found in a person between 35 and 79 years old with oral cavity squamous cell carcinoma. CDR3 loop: CASSLTVNNEQFF. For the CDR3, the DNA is TGTGCCAGCAGCCTGACTGTTAACAATGAGCAGTTCTTC.